The entry below gives a single TCR beta chain sequence along with its context. Its antigen is unknown. This specimen belongs to a study of blood T cells in healthy people across ages. General study points: Samples with more naive T cells showed higher observed beta diversity.

The authors ran a second PCR of roughly 7 to 11 cycles using a sample-barcoded 5' primer and a J-beta primer mix. The template-switch adaptor was a 5' adaptor with 12 random nucleotides. It tagged each cDNA molecule. A single record per CDR3 protein comes from TCRdb applying MiXCR to the 5' RACE reads. There are about 1.8 million distinct CDR3 sequences in the sample; around half occur only once, and more than 2% lies in the top ten. Caucasian, healthy and from Russia, the donors were aged between about 6 and 90. Germline V lookup: CDR1 MDHEN, CDR2 SYDVKM. The CDR3 contains 15 residues. The ends were cut back, 4 bases at V and 4 bases at J, with 16 bases in the middle.

The source of this sequence is a middle-aged woman in good health. The sample comprised blood. The J gene is TRBJ1-2, the V gene TRBV28, with D possibly being TRBD1 (5 bases). The CDR3 reads CASSSPGKGLYGYTF. The CDR3 DNA follows: TGTGCCAGCAGTTCCCCCGGGAAGGGGCTCTATGGCTACACCTTC.